The 29 T cell receptor beta chains presented below share a single source sample, sequenced in a study of blood T cell repertoires in COVID-19. Produced via immunoSEQ multiplex PCR; TCRdb's table is partial and in-frame only. This repertoire shows about 200,000 clones, around four fifths found once; its top ten account for nearly 5%. Sequencing used PBMCs or T cells enriched from blood (not recorded which). These receptors were collected from a woman in her fifties or sixties who had been exposed to COVID-19.

This sequence joins TRBV5-4 and TRBJ2-2; tentative D call: TRBD2 (7 bases). The CDR3 runs to 13 residues. CDR1 is SGHNT and CDR2 is YYREEE in the germline V gene (reference sequence). V was shortened by 4 bases and J by 7 bases, with 11 bases between the two germline ends. CDR3 sequence reads: CASSRGGVGELFF. In DNA form, the CDR3 reads TGTGCCAGCAGCCGAGGGGGGGTCGGGGAGCTGTTTTTT.

This rearrangement joins TRBV29-1 to TRBJ1-2; possible D gene TRBD1, 5 bases. V dropped 0 bases and J dropped 2 bases, with 10 bases sitting between them. The CDR3 loop spans 14 amino acids. Germline assignment: CDR1 SQVTM and CDR2 ANQGSEA. The CDR3 DNA reads as TGCAGCGTTGAAGAGTCAGGGAAGAACTATGGCTACACCTTC. Translation: CSVEESGKNYGYTF.

This clone was observed a handful of times. The chain recombines TRBV5-1 with TRBJ1-1; D is possibly TRBD1 (5 bases). CDR1 is SGHRS and CDR2 is YFSETQ in the germline V gene. The length of the CDR3 is 14 residues. Deletions cut 3 bases from V and 2 bases from J, with 11 bases between. The CDR3 region is CASSSGPSNTEAFF. CDR3 DNA: TGCGCCAGCAGCTCAGGGCCCTCTAACACTGAAGCTTTCTTT.

The chain has TRBV13 and TRBJ2-3; no clear D gene. The ends were cut back, 5 bases at V and 1 base at J, with 7 bases in the middle. CDR3 length: 13 amino acids. Germline V gives CDR1 PRHDT, CDR2 FYEKMQ (reference sequence). The CDR3 bases are TGTGCCAGCAGCCCCCCCGGCACAGATACGCAGTATTTT. Its translation is CASSPPGTDTQYF. Full variable domain (remainder filled in from reference TRBV13 and TRBJ2-3): AAGVIQSPRHLIKEKRETATLKCYPIPRHDTVYWYQQGPGQDPQFLISFYEKMQSDKGSIPDRFSAQQFSDYHSELNMSSLELGDSALYFCASSPPGTDTQYFGPGTRLTVL.

The CDR3 DNA sequence: TGTGCCAGCTCACCCAACGGCTCTGGAAACACCATATATTTT. This gives the protein CASSPNGSGNTIYF. The V call is TRBV18, the J call TRBJ1-3; D call uncertain. Germline V gives CDR1 KGHSH, CDR2 LQKENI. V was trimmed by 3 bases and J by 0 bases, leaving 6 bases between them. The CDR3 runs 14 residues.

CDR3 DNA: TGTGCCAGCAGCCAGACAGGGCCCGCTGAAGCTTTCTTT. Protein product: CASSQTGPAEAFF. The chain combines TRBV4-2 with TRBJ1-1; 7 bases fit TRBD1. Germline V gene sequence: CDR1 LGHNA, CDR2 YNFKEQ. Germline trimming cut 3 bases from V and 6 bases from J; bases unmatched to any gene: 4. The CDR3 sequence is 13 residues long.

This clone is a singleton in its sample. The chain employs TRBV4-3 and TRBJ1-5; no definite D call. This CDR3 contains 14 residues. Trimming shortened V by 0 bases and J by 9 bases, and 12 bases separated the two germline ends. The germline V gene has CDR1 LGHNA and CDR2 YSLEER. CDR3 bases: TGCGCCAGCAGCCAAGATAGGGTGGCGGGGCCCCAGCATTTT. Protein: CASSQDRVAGPQHF.

The CDR3: CASSLVEPRTGNGYTF. CDR3 DNA: TGTGCCAGCAGTTTAGTCGAGCCAAGGACAGGGAATGGCTACACCTTC. The chain couples TRBV27 to TRBJ1-2; 8 bases map to TRBD1. After removal of 2 bases from V and 6 bases from J, the junction contained 11 bases not matched to a gene. CDR1 is MNHEY, CDR2 SMNVEV, per germline (reference sequence). This CDR3 spans 16 amino acids.

This clone was counted once. The chain joins TRBV2 to TRBJ1-2; the match to TRBD1 covers 7 bases. V lost 7 bases to trimming and J lost 3 bases; unmatched junction nucleotides: 8. The length of the CDR3 is 14 residues. CDR1 is SNHLY, CDR2 FYNNEI, per germline. CDR3: CASTRDSQYYGYTF. The CDR3 DNA reads TGTGCCAGCACTAGGGACAGCCAATACTATGGCTACACCTTC.

This rearrangement joins TRBV5-6 to TRBJ1-1, with TRBD1 as a possible D gene (5 bases). The germline gives CDR1 SGHDT, CDR2 YYEEEE. This CDR3 region has 13 residues. Trimming cost V 4 bases and J 8 bases, with 15 bases left between them. The CDR3 spells CASSNGGLGEAFF. The CDR3, as DNA: TGTGCCAGCAGCAATGGGGGACTGGGAGAAGCTTTCTTT.

This clone has a single count. The chain is built from TRBV5-1 and TRBJ1-1, with a weak D call TRBD1 (5 bases). The V and J ends lost 0 bases and 5 bases respectively, with 20 bases between them. The germline gives CDR1 SGHRS, CDR2 YFSETQ. CDR3 length: 17 amino acids. The CDR3 nucleotides are TGCGCCAGCAGCTTGGACCCAGCGGGCAGGGTACGGACTGAAGCTTTCTTT. Protein product: CASSLDPAGRVRTEAFF.

The chain's CDR3 is CASTTEISIGGTQYF. The CDR3 nucleotides read TGTGCCAGCACGACGGAGATAAGTATAGGTGGTACGCAGTATTTT. This rearrangement joins TRBV2 to TRBJ2-3; D is unresolved. The V gene's germline CDR1 is SNHLY and CDR2 FYNNEI. V was shortened by 7 bases and J by 8 bases, with 22 bases between the two germline ends. The CDR3 sequence is 15 residues long.

The chain recombines TRBV21-1 with TRBJ2-5; no DNA check was done on the table's D call, TRBD2. TRBV21-1 is listed as a pseudogene. The CDR3 contains 16 residues. The chain's CDR3 is CASFIGLAGLGETQYF. The CDR3 coding sequence is TGTGCCAGTTTTATAGGGCTAGCGGGGTTGGGGGAGACCCAGTACTTC.

The chain uses TRBV2 and TRBJ2-5; possible D gene TRBD2, 5 bases. V dropped 4 bases and J dropped 1 base, with 10 bases sitting between them. Per germline, CDR1 SNHLY and CDR2 FYNNEI. This CDR3 contains 14 residues. CDR3 coding DNA: TGTGCCAGCAGTGGGAGGCACCCCCAAGAGACCCAGTACTTC. It encodes CASSGRHPQETQYF.

To note about this clone: The final CDR3 position lacks the conserved phenylalanine or tryptophan, pointing to a likely read error. The DNA is omitted, as the CDR3 cannot be located on it reliably, and the CDR3 follows TCRdb's listing. Here the CDR3 reads CASSQVPGQAQTV. V usage is TRBV3-1 (or the pseudogene TRBV3-2) and J usage is TRBJ1-2; the D segment call TRBD1 is taken from the table without a DNA check. The CDR3 length is 13 residues, termini included. Germline CDR1 reads LGHDT; CDR2 reads YNNKEL (reference sequence).

The rearrangement links TRBV27 to TRBJ1-1, with 9 bases aligning to TRBD1. Trimming at V came to 6 bases and at J to 0 bases, leaving 8 bases not matched to a gene. The CDR3 spans 16 residues. Per the germline V gene, CDR1 is MNHEY and CDR2 is SMNVEV (reference sequence). CDR3 in amino acids: CASSLRTGDMNTEAFF. The CDR3 coding sequence is TGTGCCAGCAGCCTCCGGACAGGGGACATGAACACTGAAGCTTTCTTT.

V gene TRBV6-6 combines with J gene TRBJ2-2, with 10 bases aligning to TRBD1. The germline V gene has CDR1 MNHNY and CDR2 SVGAGI (reference sequence). This CDR3 has 19 amino acids. V shed 5 bases and J 4 bases; nucleotides not matched to a gene: 16. CDR3 DNA: TGTGCCAGCAGTCCGCACCCCAGGAGGGGACAGGGGAGCACCGGGGAGCTGTTTTTT. Amino acid sequence: CASSPHPRRGQGSTGELFF.

This clone has just a few counts. This chain joins TRBV3-1 (or the pseudogene TRBV3-2) and TRBJ1-1; 8 nucleotides align to TRBD1. Trimming took 3 bases from V and 3 from J; bases not matched to a gene: 9. The length of the CDR3 is 16 residues. Germline V gene sequence: CDR1 LGHDT, CDR2 YNNKEL (reference sequence). CDR3 sequence reads: CASSHETGTGDTEAFF. The DNA of the CDR3 is TGTGCCAGCAGCCACGAAACCGGGACAGGCGACACTGAAGCTTTCTTT.

Concerning this clone: The junction departs from germline at one end; a sequencing error may be responsible. The chain carries TRBV11-2 and TRBJ1-2; TRBD1 matches at 10 bases. The germline V gene has CDR1 SGHAT and CDR2 FQNNGV. The CDR3 spans 17 residues. The CDR3 bases are TGTGCCAGCAGCTTCCCCTCAGGGACAGGGGTCCGTGGGACTGCTGACTTC. It yields the protein CASSFPSGTGVRGTADF.

The chain links TRBV24-1 to TRBJ2-3; TRBD1 agrees at 7 bases. V trimming: 5 bases; J trimming: 2 bases; junction bases outside the gene matches: 3. The CDR3 length is 14 residues. Looked up from germline, CDR1 is KGHDR and CDR2 is SFDVKD. In DNA, the CDR3 is TGTGCCACCAGTGTGGGACAGAACACAGATACGCAGTATTTT. It yields the protein CATSVGQNTDTQYF.

The chain combines TRBV4-1 with TRBJ1-1; 8 bases map to TRBD1. In germline, CDR1 is MGHRA, CDR2 YSYEKL. With V trimmed by 1 base and J by 5 bases, 9 bases remained unmatched. This CDR3 region has 16 residues. The CDR3 here is CASSQGPDRVGTEAFF. The CDR3 nucleotides read TGCGCCAGCAGCCAAGGACCGGACAGGGTGGGTACTGAAGCTTTCTTT.

This rearrangement joins TRBV18 to TRBJ1-5, with D possibly matching TRBD1 (6 bases). Germline V lookup: CDR1 KGHSH, CDR2 LQKENI. The CDR3 runs to 14 residues. Trimming stripped 3 bases from V and 7 bases from J, with 13 bases between. CDR3 coding DNA: TGTGCCAGCTCACCGAACAGGGCGCAGCAGCCCCAGCATTTT. Protein product: CASSPNRAQQPQHF.

This sequence joins TRBV9 and TRBJ2-5, with TRBD2 as a possible D gene (6 bases). CDR1 and CDR2 from the germline V gene are SGDLS and YYNGEE. This CDR3 is 13 amino acids long. V was cut by 0 bases and J by 3 bases, with 6 bases left in between. This chain's CDR3 is CASSVGGEETQYF. DNA of the CDR3: TGTGCCAGCAGCGTAGGGGGGGAAGAGACCCAGTACTTC.

The genes are TRBV10-3 and TRBJ1-1, with TRBD1 identical over 7 bases. The CDR3 sequence is 11 residues long. V lost 6 bases to trimming and J lost 11 bases; unmatched junction nucleotides: 6. CDR1 is ENHRY and CDR2 is SYGVKD in the germline V gene. Here the CDR3 DNA reads TGTGCCATCAGGGGACAGTCCTCCGCTTTCTTT. This sequence encodes CAIRGQSSAFF.

V and J are TRBV5-5 and TRBJ1-2; 9 bases fit TRBD1. The trim removed 4 bases at V and 8 bases at J, leaving 9 bases unmatched. The CDR3 is 14 amino acids. The germline gives CDR1 SGHKS, CDR2 YYEKEE (reference sequence). The DNA of the CDR3 is TGTGCCAGCAGCGGAACCCGGACAGGGGCCGGCTACACCTTC. Protein product: CASSGTRTGAGYTF. Using reference TRBV5-5 and TRBJ1-2 for the parts outside the CDR3, the full variable domain is DAGVTQSPTHLIKTRGQQVTLRCSPISGHKSVSWYQQVLGQGPQFIFQYYEKEERGRGNFPDRFSARQFPNYSSELNVNALLLGDSALYLCASSGTRTGAGYTFGSGTRLTVV.

This sequence joins TRBV5-1 and TRBJ1-2, with D possibly being TRBD1 (6 bases). V was pared by 0 bases and J by 8 bases, with 23 bases between. Germline CDR1 SGHRS, CDR2 YFSETQ. This CDR3 spans 17 amino acids. CDR3 in DNA: TGCGCCAGCAGCTTGGCCGGGTCAGGGGAAAAAGTCGGGGGCTACACCTTC. Protein product: CASSLAGSGEKVGGYTF.

CDR3 coding DNA: TGTGCCAGCAGTTTTGGCAGAACGGGAACTATAAACTATGGCTACACCTTC. Protein: CASSFGRTGTINYGYTF. The V call is TRBV2, the J call TRBJ1-2; D is unresolved. CDR3 length: 17 residues. V dropped 5 bases and J dropped 2 bases, with 21 bases sitting between them. CDR1 and CDR2 from the germline V gene are SNHLY and FYNNEI.

The rearrangement joins TRBV6-2 or TRBV6-3 to TRBJ2-7; 9 positions match TRBD1. Germline V gene sequence: CDR1 MNHEY, CDR2 SVGEGT. The CDR3 loop spans 15 amino acids. V dropped 6 bases and J dropped 4; count of bases not matched to a gene: 10. The CDR3 bases are TGTGCCAGCAGCTATCCGGGACAGGGCGGATACGAGCAGTACTTC. It translates to CASSYPGQGGYEQYF.

The sample holds one count of this clone. The V gene is TRBV6-5, the J gene TRBJ2-1; D call uncertain. V lost 0 bases, J lost 6 bases, and 15 bases lay in between. Germline assignment: CDR1 MNHEY and CDR2 SVGAGI. CDR3 length: 16 residues. CDR3 nucleotide sequence: TGTGCCAGCAGTTACTCTGGGCAGTTGGGCCTCAATGAGCAGTTCTTC. Translated: CASSYSGQLGLNEQFF.